The clone carrying this T cell receptor (beta chain) has just a few counts. Antigen unknown. These data belong to a study of CD8 T cells in ankylosing spondylitis. Trimming took 4 bases from V and 5 from J; bases not matched to a gene: 4. Germline CDR1 is SGHDT and CDR2 is YYEEEE. This CDR3 has 13 residues. Whole-study results and caveats: Disease-linked clones were reportedly significantly enriched in matched ankylosing spondylitis synovial fluid. Previously reported in reactive arthritis synovial fluid and blood were some of the motif variants.

Quantitative 5'-RACE with molecular barcodes generated TCR beta libraries. TCRdb used MiXCR to reprocess the 5' RACE reads, holding one entry per CDR3 protein. Among about 160,000 distinct CDR3 sequences listed, roughly 10% were seen once. This receptor was obtained from a female donor with ankylosing spondylitis or in good health (not recorded which). Source material: blood, either unsorted or a sorted T cell fraction (not recorded which). The J gene is TRBJ1-1, the V gene TRBV5-6; 8 bases fit TRBD1. The CDR3 reads CASSRTGSTEAFF. DNA for the CDR3: TGTGCCAGCAGCCGGACAGGGAGTACTGAAGCTTTCTTT. Based on the CDR3 plus reference TRBV5-6 and TRBJ1-1, the full variable domain is DAGVTQSPTHLIKTRGQQVTLRCSPKSGHDTVSWYQQALGQGPQFIFQYYEEEERQRGNFPDRFSGHQFPNYSSELNVNALLLGDSALYLCASSRTGSTEAFFGQGTRLTVV.